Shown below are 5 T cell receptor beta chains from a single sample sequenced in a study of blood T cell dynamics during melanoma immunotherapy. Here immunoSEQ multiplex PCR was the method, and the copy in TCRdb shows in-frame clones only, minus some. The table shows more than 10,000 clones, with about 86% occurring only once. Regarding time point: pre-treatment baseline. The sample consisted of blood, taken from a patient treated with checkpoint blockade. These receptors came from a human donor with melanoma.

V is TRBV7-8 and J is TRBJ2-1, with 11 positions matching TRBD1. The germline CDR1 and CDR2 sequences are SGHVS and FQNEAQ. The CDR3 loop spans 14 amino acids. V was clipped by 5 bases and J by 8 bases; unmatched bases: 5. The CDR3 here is CASSRDRGGDEQFF. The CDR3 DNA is TGTGCCAGCAGCAGGGACAGGGGGGGTGATGAGCAGTTCTTC.

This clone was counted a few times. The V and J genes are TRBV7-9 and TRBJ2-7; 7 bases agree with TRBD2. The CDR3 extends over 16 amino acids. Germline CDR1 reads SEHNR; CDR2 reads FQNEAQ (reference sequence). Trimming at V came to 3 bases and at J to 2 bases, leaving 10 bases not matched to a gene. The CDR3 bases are TGTGCCAGCAGCTTGGGTCGCGGGAGCGGGGCCTACGAGCAGTACTTC. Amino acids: CASSLGRGSGAYEQYF.

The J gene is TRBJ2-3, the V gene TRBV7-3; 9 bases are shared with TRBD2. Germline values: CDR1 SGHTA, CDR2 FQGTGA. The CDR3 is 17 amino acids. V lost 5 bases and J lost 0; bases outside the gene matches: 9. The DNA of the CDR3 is TGTGCCAGCAGCCGCCGAGCTAGCGGGGCTAGCACAGATACGCAGTATTTT. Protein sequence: CASSRRASGASTDTQYF.

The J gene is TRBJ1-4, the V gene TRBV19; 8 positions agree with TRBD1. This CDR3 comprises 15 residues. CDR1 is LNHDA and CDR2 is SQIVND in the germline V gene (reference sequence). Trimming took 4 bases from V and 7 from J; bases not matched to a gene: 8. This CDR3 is CASSKLTGVSEKLFF. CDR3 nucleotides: TGTGCCAGTAGTAAATTGACAGGGGTCAGTGAAAAACTGTTTTTT. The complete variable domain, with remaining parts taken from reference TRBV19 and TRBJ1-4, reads DGGITQSPKYLFRKEGQNVTLSCEQNLNHDAMYWYRQDPGQGLRLIYYSQIVNDFQKGDIAEGYSVSREKKESFPLTVTSAQKNPTAFYLCASSKLTGVSEKLFFGSGTQLSVL.

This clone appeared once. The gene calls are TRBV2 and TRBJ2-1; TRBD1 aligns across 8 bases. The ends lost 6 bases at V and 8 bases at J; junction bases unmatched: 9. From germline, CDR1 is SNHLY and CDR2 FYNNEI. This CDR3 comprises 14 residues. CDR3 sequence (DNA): TGTGCCAGCAGGCCAAATCCAGGGGGCGATGAGCAGTTCTTC. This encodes CASRPNPGGDEQFF.